This T cell receptor beta chain appears in the sequencing data of a study of blood T cell repertoires in COVID-19 (dated by TCRdb to the early 2020s). Describing the broader study: Recovered participants in ImmuneRACE Cohort 3 were defined by two consecutive negative NP/OP PCR tests, clearance by a healthcare professional, or resolution of symptoms. The collaborator samples originated in the United States, Italy and Spain and spanned the acute and convalescent phases of COVID-19. The prospective study material was composed of cDNA or gDNA derived from T cells, B-cell-depleted T cells, or PBMCs. Subjects who had been exposed to COVID-19, were actively infected with it, or had recovered from it provided the deeply sampled blood TCRbeta repertoires that made up the dataset. The repertoires were made available in a free public database intended to serve as a resource for research on the immune response to SARS-CoV-2. The samples were drawn from the first 160 participants of the ongoing ImmuneRACE study and from over a thousand subjects provided by 6 global collaborators. Sample metadata almost always included a de-identified subject ID, COVID-19 status, age in years and sex. Where available, HLA class I and class II types were taken from metadata supplied by the sample provider and were not determined by assay-based typing. Overall study results and their limits: How much clinical and demographic metadata was included differed by source and by participant, and the metadata was provided uncurated.

In the prospective study, participants were 18 to 89 years old, resided in about two dozen geographic areas of the United States, and were enrolled through a virtual design. To assign participants to cohorts, the prospective study relied on clinical history that participants themselves reported in a screening survey and a study questionnaire. In the prospective study, whole blood, serum and a nasopharyngeal or oropharyngeal swab were collected from each participant by mobile phlebotomists. Participants in the prospective study had the option to provide additional blood draws and questionnaires over a 2-month period. Blood samples from the prospective study were shipped frozen or at room temperature prior to DNA extraction. The immunoSEQ Assay, a bias-controlled multiplex PCR, was used to amplify TCRbeta CDR3 regions from genomic DNA. For the original study's pipeline: The number of nucleated cells in each sample was estimated by amplification of reference gene primers within the assay. To quantify the absolute abundance of each unique TCRbeta CDR3 rearrangement, sequence reads were collapsed and filtered. For each sample, productive Simpson clonality was calculated as the square root of Simpson's diversity index across productive rearrangements. Entries here come from immuneACCESS through TCRdb and include only in-frame sequences with V and J called. Some clones fail to appear in such tables; in the studies checked, an unresolved V gene covers under half of the shortfall, and the cause of the remainder is unknown. V and J calls and clone size follow that table, whereas D and trimming were derived from the DNA. The table for this sample lists hundreds of thousands of clones; around 89% of them were counted only once. The ten top clones hold roughly 2% of the sample.

As for this clone: It has no known antigen specificity. It has no much larger one-base neighbor in the sample; base qualities were not kept.

From the cysteine up to the phenylalanine, the CDR3 has a length of 13 residues. This entry keeps only the CDR3 DNA: 39 bases, framed from base 1. V is reduced by 4 bases and J by 8 bases, leaving a spacing of 12 bases between them. Sequences SEHNR (CDR1) and FQNEAQ (CDR2) are obtained from the germline V gene (reference sequence). Sample: PBMCs or T cells enriched from blood (not recorded which). The TCR sequence derives from a woman aged 60-75 years in a cohort exposed to, infected with or recovered from COVID-19 (not recorded which). The chain is assembled from TRBV7-9 and TRBJ2-1, with no reliable assignment of the D segment. Here the CDR3 is given as CASSSIRLYEQFF. The DNA reads as follows: TGTGCCAGCAGCTCCATCCGACTGTATGAGCAGTTCTTC.